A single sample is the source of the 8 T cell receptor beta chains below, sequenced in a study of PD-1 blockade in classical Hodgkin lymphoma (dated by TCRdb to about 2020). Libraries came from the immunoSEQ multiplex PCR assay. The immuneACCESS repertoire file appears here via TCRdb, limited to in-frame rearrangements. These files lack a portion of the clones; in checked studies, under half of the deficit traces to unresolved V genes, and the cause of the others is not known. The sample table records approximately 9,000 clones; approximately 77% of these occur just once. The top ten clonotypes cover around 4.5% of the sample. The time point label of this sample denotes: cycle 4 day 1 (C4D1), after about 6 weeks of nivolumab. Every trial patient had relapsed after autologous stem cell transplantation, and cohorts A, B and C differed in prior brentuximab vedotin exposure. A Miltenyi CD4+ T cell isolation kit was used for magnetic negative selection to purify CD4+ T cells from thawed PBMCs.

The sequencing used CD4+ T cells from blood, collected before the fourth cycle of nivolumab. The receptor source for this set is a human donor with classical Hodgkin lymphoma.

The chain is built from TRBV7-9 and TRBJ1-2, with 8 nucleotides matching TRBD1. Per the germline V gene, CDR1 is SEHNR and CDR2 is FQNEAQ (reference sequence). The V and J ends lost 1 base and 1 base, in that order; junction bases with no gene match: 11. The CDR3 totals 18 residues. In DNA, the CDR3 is TGTGCCAGCAGCTTAGGGCGAGACCGGACAGGGATTAACTATGGCTACACCTTC. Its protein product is CASSLGRDRTGINYGYTF.

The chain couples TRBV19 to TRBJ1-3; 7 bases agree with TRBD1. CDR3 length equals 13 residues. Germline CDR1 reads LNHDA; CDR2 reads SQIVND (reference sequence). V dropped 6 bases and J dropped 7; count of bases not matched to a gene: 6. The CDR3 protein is CASSQDRMNTIYF. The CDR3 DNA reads TGTGCCAGTAGCCAGGACAGGATGAACACCATATATTTT.

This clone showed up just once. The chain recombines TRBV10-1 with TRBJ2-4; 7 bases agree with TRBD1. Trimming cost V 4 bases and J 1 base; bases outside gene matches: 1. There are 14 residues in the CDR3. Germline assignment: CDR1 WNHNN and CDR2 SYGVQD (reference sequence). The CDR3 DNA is TGCGCCAGCAGTGCGGGACAGGCCAAAAACATTCAGTACTTC. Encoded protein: CASSAGQAKNIQYF.

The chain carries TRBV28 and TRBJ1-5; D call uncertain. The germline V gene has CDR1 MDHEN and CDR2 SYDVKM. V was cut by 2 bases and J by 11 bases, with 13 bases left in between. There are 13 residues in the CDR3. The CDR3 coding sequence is TGTGCCAGCAGTTTAATCGAGATTTCGGCCCAGCATTTT. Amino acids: CASSLIEISAQHF.

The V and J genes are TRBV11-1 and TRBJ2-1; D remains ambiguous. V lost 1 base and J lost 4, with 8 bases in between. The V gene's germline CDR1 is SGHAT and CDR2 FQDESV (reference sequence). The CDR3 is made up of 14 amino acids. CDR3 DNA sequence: TGTGCCAGCAGCTTAGGACGGACGTACAATGAGCAGTTCTTC. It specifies CASSLGRTYNEQFF.

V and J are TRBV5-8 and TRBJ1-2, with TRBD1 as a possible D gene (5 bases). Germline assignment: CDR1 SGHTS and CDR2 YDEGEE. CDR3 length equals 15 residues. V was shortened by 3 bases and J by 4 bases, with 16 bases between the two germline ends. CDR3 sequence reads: CASSSGTAAGYGYTF. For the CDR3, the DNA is TGTGCCAGCAGCTCCGGGACGGCGGCGGGCTATGGCTACACCTTC.

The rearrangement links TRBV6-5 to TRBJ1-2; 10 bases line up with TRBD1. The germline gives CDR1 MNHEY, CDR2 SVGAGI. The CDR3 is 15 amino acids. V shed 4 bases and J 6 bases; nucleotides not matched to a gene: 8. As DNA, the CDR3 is TGTGCCAGCAGTTTTCTGACAGGGGGCGTTCATGGCTACACCTTC. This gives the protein CASSFLTGGVHGYTF.

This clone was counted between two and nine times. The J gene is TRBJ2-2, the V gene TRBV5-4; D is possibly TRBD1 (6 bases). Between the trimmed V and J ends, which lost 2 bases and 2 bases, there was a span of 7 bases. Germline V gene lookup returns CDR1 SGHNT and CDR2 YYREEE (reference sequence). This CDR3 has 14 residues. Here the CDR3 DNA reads TGTGCCAGCAGCTTACAGGGTAACACCGGGGAGCTGTTTTTT. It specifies CASSLQGNTGELFF. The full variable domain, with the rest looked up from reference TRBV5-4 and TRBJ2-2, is ETGVTQSPTHLIKTRGQQVTLRCSSQSGHNTVSWYQQALGQGPQFIFQYYREEENGRGNFPPRFSGLQFPNYSSELNVNALELDDSALYLCASSLQGNTGELFFGEGSRLTVL.